Listed here are 5 T cell receptor beta chains from one sample, sequenced in a study of cytomegalovirus exposure and HLA in healthy donors. 13 Jbeta primers and 60 Vbeta primers were used for the PCR. Method: immunoSEQ multiplex PCR; TCRdb's copy keeps in-frame clones and lacks some. This repertoire shows 85,000 to 120,000 clones, about 69% found once; its top ten account for about 4.4%. The material sequenced was PBMCs. The receptors shown here come from a human donor in good health.

In DNA form, the CDR3 reads TGTGCCAGCTCCCCGGGAGATAGCGGGAGGGCATACAATGAGCAGTTCTTC. Protein product: CASSPGDSGRAYNEQFF. The V gene is TRBV5-6, the J gene TRBJ2-1; TRBD2 matches at 11 bases. Germline CDR1 is SGHDT and CDR2 is YYEEEE. The CDR3 loop spans 17 amino acids. Trimming removed 7 bases from V and 4 bases from J; junction bases left unmatched: 13.

The chain carries TRBV19 and TRBJ1-2, with TRBD1 matching 7 bases. Germline V gene lookup returns CDR1 LNHDA and CDR2 SQIVND (reference sequence). V trimming: 6 bases; J trimming: 3 bases; junction bases outside the gene matches: 4. The CDR3 runs 13 residues. Here the CDR3 DNA reads TGTGCCAGTAGCCCCGGGACAGACTATGGCTACACCTTC. Protein product: CASSPGTDYGYTF. The whole variable domain, remainder taken from reference TRBV19 and TRBJ1-2, is DGGITQSPKYLFRKEGQNVTLSCEQNLNHDAMYWYRQDPGQGLRLIYYSQIVNDFQKGDIAEGYSVSREKKESFPLTVTSAQKNPTAFYLCASSPGTDYGYTFGSGTRLTVV.

The gene calls are TRBV18 and TRBJ1-2, with D maybe TRBD1 (6 bases). The germline V gene encodes CDR1 KGHSH and CDR2 LQKENI. The CDR3 spans 13 residues. V was shortened by 0 bases and J by 4 bases, with 6 bases between the two germline ends. CDR3 DNA: TGTGCCAGCTCACCACCAGGGGGCTATGGCTACACCTTC. This encodes CASSPPGGYGYTF.

The chain joins TRBV19 to TRBJ2-5, with TRBD2 matching over 10 bases. The V segment lost 5 bases and the J segment 5 bases; nucleotides outside the gene matches: 14. Looked up from germline, CDR1 is LNHDA and CDR2 is SQIVND (reference sequence). This CDR3 spans 17 amino acids. The CDR3 spells CASSSGLAAEGLETQYF. The DNA of the CDR3 is TGTGCCAGTAGTTCCGGACTAGCGGCCGAGGGGTTGGAGACCCAGTACTTC. The entire variable domain, with the rest obtained from reference TRBV19 and TRBJ2-5, is as follows: DGGITQSPKYLFRKEGQNVTLSCEQNLNHDAMYWYRQDPGQGLRLIYYSQIVNDFQKGDIAEGYSVSREKKESFPLTVTSAQKNPTAFYLCASSSGLAAEGLETQYFGPGTRLLVL.

The chain links TRBV9 to TRBJ2-7, with D uncertain. The germline V gene encodes CDR1 SGDLS and CDR2 YYNGEE. V shed 3 bases and J shed 0 bases, with 7 bases lying between them. The CDR3 contains 13 residues. CDR3 residues: CASSGELSYEQYF. The CDR3 DNA sequence: TGTGCCAGCAGCGGTGAACTCTCCTACGAGCAGTACTTC.